This entry features one TCR beta chain sequence. The antigen remains undetermined. The PCR contained 60 Vbeta and 13 Jbeta primers. Clones were read by immunoSEQ multiplex PCR, and TCRdb kept only the in-frame ones, dropping some. The repertoire holds 100,000 or so clones, with about 79% as singletons. The entry originates in a study of cytomegalovirus exposure and HLA in healthy donors. Findings of the study overall: The later analysis indicated that the majority of CMV-associated TCR beta chains appeared HLA-restricted. Later analysis showed TCR association rates varying by HLA locus, highest for DRB1 and lowest for HLA-C.

Trimming left V 0 bases short and J 2 bases short, with 14 bases between. This CDR3 spans 16 amino acids. The V gene's germline CDR1 is SEHNR and CDR2 FQNEAQ (reference sequence). This TCR was recovered from a woman in her late teens or twenties in good health and CMV-seronegative. The specimen sequenced was PBMCs. This chain connects TRBV7-9 to TRBJ2-7; D is possibly TRBD1 (5 bases). CDR3 loop: CASSLAQTGKTYEQYF. CDR3 sequence (DNA): TGTGCCAGCAGCTTAGCCCAAACAGGAAAGACCTACGAGCAGTACTTC. The variable domain in full, with the rest retrieved from reference TRBV7-9 and TRBJ2-7, is DTGVSQNPRHKITKRGQNVTFRCDPISEHNRLYWYRQTLGQGPEFLTYFQNEAQLEKSRLLSDRFSAERPKGSFSTLEIQRTEQGDSAMYLCASSLAQTGKTYEQYFGPGTRLTVT.